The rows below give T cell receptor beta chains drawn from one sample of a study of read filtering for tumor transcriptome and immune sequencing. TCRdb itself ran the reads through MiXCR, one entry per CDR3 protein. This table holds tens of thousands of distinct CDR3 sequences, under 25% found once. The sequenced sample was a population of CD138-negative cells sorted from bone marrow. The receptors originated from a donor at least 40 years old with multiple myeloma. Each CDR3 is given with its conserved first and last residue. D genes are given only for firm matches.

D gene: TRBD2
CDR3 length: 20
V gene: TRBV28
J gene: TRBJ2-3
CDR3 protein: CASSLLGGRSPTSATDTQYF

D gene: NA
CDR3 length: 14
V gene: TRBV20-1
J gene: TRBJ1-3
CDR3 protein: CSAQQGLSGNTIYF

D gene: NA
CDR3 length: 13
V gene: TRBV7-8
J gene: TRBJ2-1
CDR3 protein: CASSSGGPNEQFF

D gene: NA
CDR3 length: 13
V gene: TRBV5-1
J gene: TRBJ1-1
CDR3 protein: CASSSAGATEAFF

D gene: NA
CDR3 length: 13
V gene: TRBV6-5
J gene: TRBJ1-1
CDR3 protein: CASSSYQGTEAFF

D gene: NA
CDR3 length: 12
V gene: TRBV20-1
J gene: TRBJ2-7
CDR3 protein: CSARQASDEQYF

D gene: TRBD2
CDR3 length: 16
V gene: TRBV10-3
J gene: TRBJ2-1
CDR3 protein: CAIRLGGTSDYNEQSF

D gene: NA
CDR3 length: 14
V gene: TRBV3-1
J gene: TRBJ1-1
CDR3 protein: CASSQGRGNTEAFF

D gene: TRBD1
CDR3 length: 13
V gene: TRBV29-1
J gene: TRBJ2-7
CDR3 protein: CSVTWTGVYEQYF

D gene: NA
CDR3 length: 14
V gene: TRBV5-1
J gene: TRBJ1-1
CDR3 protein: CASSSRTGNTEAFF

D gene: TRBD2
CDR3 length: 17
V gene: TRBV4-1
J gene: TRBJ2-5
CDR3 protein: CASIQDSAGAQQETQYF

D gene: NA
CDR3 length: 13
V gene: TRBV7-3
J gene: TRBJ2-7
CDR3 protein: CASSFAPSYEQYF

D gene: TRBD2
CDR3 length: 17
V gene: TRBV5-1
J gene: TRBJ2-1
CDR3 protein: CASSGGLAGSSYNEQFF

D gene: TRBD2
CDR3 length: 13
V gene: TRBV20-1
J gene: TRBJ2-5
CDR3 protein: CSAPEREVRTQYF

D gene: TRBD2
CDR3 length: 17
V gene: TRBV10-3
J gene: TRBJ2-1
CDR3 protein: CAISPGPASGSRHEQFF

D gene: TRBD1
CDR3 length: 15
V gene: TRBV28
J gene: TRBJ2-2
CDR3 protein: CASSLGQGEAGELFF

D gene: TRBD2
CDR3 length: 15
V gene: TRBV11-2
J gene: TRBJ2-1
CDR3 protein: CASSLGLAEYNEQFF

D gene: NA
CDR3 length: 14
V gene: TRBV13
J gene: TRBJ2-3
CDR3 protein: CASSLDGTLDTQYF

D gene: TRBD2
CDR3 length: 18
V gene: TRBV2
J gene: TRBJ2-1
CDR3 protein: CASSDPAASGRDDNEQFF

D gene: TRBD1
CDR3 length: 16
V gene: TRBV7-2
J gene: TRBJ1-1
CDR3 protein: CASSFTTGTVITEAFF

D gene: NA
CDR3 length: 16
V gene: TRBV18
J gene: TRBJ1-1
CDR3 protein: CASSPLPRQEYTEAFF

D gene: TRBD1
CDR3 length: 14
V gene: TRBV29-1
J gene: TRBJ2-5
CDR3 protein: CSVVGQGRVETQYF

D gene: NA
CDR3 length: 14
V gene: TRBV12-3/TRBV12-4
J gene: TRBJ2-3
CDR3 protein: CASSYEASTDTQYF

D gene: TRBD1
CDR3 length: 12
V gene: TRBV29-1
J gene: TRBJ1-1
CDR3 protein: CSVGQGYTEAFF

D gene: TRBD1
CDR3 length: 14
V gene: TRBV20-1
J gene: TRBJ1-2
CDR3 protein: CSVSQGGSLSGYTF

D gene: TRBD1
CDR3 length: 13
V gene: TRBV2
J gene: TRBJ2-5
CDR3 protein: CASSWDREETQYF

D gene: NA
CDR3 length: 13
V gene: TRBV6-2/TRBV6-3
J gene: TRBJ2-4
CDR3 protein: CASSPTTPELSYF

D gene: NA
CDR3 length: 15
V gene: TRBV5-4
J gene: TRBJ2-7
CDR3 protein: CASSLALGGLYEQYF

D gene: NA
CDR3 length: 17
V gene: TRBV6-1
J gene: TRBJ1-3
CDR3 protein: CASSETLRSNSGNTIYF

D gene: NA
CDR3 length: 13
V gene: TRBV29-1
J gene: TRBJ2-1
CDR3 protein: CSVLRTTNNEQFF

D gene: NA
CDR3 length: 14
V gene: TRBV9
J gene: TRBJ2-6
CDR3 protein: CASSGQFGANVLTF

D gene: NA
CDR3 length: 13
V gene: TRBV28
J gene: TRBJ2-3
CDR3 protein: CASRGARGFHMYF

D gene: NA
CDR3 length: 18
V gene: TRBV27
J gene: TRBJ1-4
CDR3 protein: CASSPSPGAGGLDEKLFF

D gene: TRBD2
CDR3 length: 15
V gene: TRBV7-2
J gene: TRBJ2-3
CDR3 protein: CASSLTSGKQNTQYF

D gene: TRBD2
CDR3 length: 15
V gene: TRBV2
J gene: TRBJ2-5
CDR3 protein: CASSPGGQGKETQYF

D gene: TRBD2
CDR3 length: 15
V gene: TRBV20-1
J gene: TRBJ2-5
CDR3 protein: CSARDSTSGSWAQYF

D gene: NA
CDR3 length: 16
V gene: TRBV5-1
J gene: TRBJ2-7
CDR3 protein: CASSLDNPGPSYEQYF

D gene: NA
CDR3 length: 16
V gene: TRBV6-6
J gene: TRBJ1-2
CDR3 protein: CASSYSSTATNYGYTF

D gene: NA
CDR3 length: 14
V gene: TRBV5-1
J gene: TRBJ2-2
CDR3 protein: CASSSVARSRELFF

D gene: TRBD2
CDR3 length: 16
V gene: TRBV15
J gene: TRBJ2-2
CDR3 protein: CATSSRLAGNTGELFF

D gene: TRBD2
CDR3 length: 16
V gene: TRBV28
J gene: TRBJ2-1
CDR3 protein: CASTESRLAGINEQFF

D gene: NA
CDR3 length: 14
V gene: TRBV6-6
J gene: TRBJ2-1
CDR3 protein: CASRPVSSYNEQFF

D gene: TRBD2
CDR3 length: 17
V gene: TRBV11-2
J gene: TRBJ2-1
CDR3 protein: CASSLRGLAGGYNEQFF

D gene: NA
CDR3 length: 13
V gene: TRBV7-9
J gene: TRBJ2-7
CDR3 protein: CASKAPSSYEQYF

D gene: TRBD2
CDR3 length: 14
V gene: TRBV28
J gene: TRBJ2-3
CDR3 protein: CASGTIGNTDTQYF

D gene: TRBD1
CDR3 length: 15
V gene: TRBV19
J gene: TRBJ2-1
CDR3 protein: CASSMGARGPDEQFF

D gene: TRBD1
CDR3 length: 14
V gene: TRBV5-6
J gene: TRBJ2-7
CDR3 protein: CASSSGTGNYEQYF

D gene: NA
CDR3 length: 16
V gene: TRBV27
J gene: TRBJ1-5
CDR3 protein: CASSSSLTARNQPQHF

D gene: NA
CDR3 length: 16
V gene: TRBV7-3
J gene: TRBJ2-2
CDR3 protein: CASSFDSPVSVGELFF

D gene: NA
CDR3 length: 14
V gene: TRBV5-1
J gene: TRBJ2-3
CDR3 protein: CASSTRQWTDTQYF

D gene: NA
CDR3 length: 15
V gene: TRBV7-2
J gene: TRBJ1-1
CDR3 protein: CASSLNAGKNTEAFF

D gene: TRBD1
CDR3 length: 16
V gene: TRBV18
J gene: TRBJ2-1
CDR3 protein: CASSPPWTGGGNEQFF

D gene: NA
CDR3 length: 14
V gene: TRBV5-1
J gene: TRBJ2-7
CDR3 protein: CASSLVGRSYEQYF

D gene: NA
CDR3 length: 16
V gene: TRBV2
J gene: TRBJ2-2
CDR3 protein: CASIPLVGVVTGELFF

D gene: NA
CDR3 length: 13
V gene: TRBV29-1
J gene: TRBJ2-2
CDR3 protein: CSVSLRLTGELFF

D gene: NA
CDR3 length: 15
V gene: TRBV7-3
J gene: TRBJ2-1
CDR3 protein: CASSLTGSGDNEQFF

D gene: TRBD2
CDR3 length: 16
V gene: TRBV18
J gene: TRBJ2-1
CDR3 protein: CASSPSGTSGYNEQFF

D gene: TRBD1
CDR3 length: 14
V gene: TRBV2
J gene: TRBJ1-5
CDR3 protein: CASSGDRGNQPQHF

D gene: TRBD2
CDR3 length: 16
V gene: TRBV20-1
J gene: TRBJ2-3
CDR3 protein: CSASQRDSGSSDTQYF